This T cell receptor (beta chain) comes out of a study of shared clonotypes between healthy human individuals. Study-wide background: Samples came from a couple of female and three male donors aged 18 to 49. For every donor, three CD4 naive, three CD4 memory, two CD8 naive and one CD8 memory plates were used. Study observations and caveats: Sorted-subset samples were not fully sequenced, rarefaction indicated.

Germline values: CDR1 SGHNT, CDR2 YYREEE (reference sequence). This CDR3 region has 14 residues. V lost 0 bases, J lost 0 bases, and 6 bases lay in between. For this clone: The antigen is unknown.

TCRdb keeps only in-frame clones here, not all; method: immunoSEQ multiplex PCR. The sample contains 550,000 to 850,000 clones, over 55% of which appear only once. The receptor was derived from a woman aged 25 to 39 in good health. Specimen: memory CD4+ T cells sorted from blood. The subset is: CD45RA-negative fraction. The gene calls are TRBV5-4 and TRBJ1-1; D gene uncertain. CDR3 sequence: CASSLDNMNTEAFF. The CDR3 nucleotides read TGTGCCAGCAGCTTGGACAACATGAACACTGAAGCTTTCTTT.